This TCR beta chain was captured by sequencing in a study of tumor-infiltrating lymphocytes in primary liver carcinoma. Study as a whole: These patients were men and women whose ages were 30 to 69 years.

From approximately 530 ng of total RNA, TCR beta-specific cDNA was reverse-transcribed using a constant-region primer. Three nested multiplex PCR rounds, a slightly modified ARM-PCR method, built the TCR beta libraries. TCRdb called the multiplex PCR reads again in MiXCR, with one record for every CDR3 protein. This sample yields 25,000 to 35,000 distinct CDR3 sequences, of which around 71% are seen a single time; around a third belongs to the top ten. Each 20-30 mg portion of unsorted bulk tissue served as the source for co-extraction of RNA and DNA. Surgical resection was the treatment these patients received for primary liver carcinoma. Study-wide findings and caveats: The 250 largest clones made up significantly more of tumor than blood repertoires (p = 0.039).

With respect to this clonotype: The antigen remains unidentified.

The TCR originated in a woman in her twenties or thirties with primary liver carcinoma and hepatitis B virus infection. Sequencing input: liver tumor tissue from sampling region 3. Subset noted: tumor region T3, left-lateral pole.

CDR3 sequence (DNA): TGCAACCACACCAGGAGAGCGAACACTGAAGCTTTCTTT. This encodes CNHTRRANTEAFF. The genes are TRBV29-1 and TRBJ1-1; D uncertain. This CDR3 is built from 13 residues. Germline V CDR1 and CDR2: SQVTM, ANQGSEA.